Listed below are T cell receptor beta chains from one sample, sequenced in a study of breast tumors, draining lymph nodes, adjacent tissues. TCRdb fed the multiplex PCR reads into MiXCR, producing one record per CDR3 protein. The sample lists about 100,000 distinct CDR3 sequences, 21% occurring once. Material for sequencing was axillary lymph node tissue. The origin of the receptors is a female donor with breast cancer. Some clones in this sample may be carry-over from other donors' samples. The CDR3 runs from the conserved cysteine through the conserved F or W. A D gene is named only where the DNA matches it firmly. Size tells how often a clone was seen (once, few, many) or the class of an expanded clone, and some rows leave it out.

>15|many|.|TRBJ1-4|TRBV5-1
CASSASGRGVEKLFF
TGCGCCAGCAGCGCCTCGGGAAGAGGGGTCGAAAAACTGTTTTTT
>15|many|.|TRBJ2-3|TRBV28
CASSLYGRGTDTQYF
TGTGCCAGCAGTTTATATGGCAGGGGCACAGATACGCAGTATTTT
>16|.|TRBD1|TRBJ2-3|TRBV5-1
CASSPRQGAPTDTQYF
TGCGCCAGCAGCCCTAGACAGGGGGCTCCCACAGATACGCAGTATTTT
>12|many|.|TRBJ2-7|TRBV2
CASSDSGYEQYF
TGTGCCAGCAGTGATTCCGGTTACGAGCAGTACTTC
>13|many|TRBD1|TRBJ2-7|TRBV10-3
CAISLGQTYEQYF
TGTGCCATCAGTTTGGGACAGACCTACGAGCAGTACTTC
>15|few|.|TRBJ1-5|TRBV3-1
CASSRTGNSNQPQHF
TGTGCCAGCAGCCGAACAGGGAATAGCAATCAGCCCCAGCATTTT
>14|many|TRBD1|TRBJ1-2|TRBV19
CASRQGQAYYGYTF
TGTGCCAGTAGGCAGGGACAGGCTTACTATGGCTACACCTTC
>16|many|TRBD1|TRBJ1-5|TRBV6-6
CASSYSPTGLNQPQHF
TGTGCCAGCAGTTACTCCCCGACAGGGCTCAATCAGCCCCAGCATTTT
>15|many|TRBD1|TRBJ1-2|TRBV7-8
CASSLVGTGGHGYTF
TGTGCCAGCAGCTTAGTGGGGACAGGGGGTCATGGCTACACCTTC
>15|many|.|TRBJ2-7|TRBV5-5
CASSLGGTETYEQYF
TGTGCCAGCAGCTTGGGGGGGACGGAAACCTACGAGCAGTACTTC
>17|many|.|TRBJ1-2|TRBV9
CASSVEKTGGQGYGYTF
TGTGCCAGCAGCGTAGAGAAAACAGGCGGGCAGGGCTATGGCTACACCTTC
>14|many|TRBD2|TRBJ2-1|TRBV11-2
CASSDLGLANEQFF
TGTGCCAGCAGCGATCTGGGACTAGCGAATGAGCAGTTCTTC
>13|.|TRBD2|TRBJ2-1|TRBV7-9
CASSSGLADAQFF
TGTGCCAGCAGCTCCGGACTAGCGGACGCACAATTCTTC
>13|many|.|TRBJ2-2|TRBV14
CASSHRDTGELFF
TGTGCCAGCAGCCACAGGGACACCGGGGAGCTGTTTTTT
>16|few|.|TRBJ2-3|TRBV30
CAWTPTGGGRTDTQYF
TGTGCCTGGACCCCCACCGGAGGGGGCCGTACAGATACGCAGTATTTT
>15|.|.|TRBJ2-2|TRBV5-4
CASNIPQGNTGELFF
TGTGCCAGCAACATACCACAGGGGAACACCGGGGAGCTGTTTTTT
>13|many|.|TRBJ2-1|TRBV28
CASSLPLENEQFF
TGTGCCAGCAGTTTGCCCCTGGAAAATGAGCAGTTCTTC
>13|many|.|TRBJ2-3|TRBV10-3
CASEDSGTDTQYF
TGTGCCTCAGAGGACAGCGGCACAGATACGCAGTATTTT
>14|many|.|TRBJ2-2|TRBV7-3
CASSPNGVAGELFF
TGTGCCAGCAGCCCAAACGGGGTTGCCGGGGAGCTGTTTTTT
>14|many|TRBD2|TRBJ2-2|TRBV29-1
CSAWTSGSTGELFF
TGCAGCGCGTGGACTAGCGGGAGCACCGGGGAGCTGTTTTTT
>12|.|.|TRBJ2-1|TRBV6-5
CASSYSRGREVF
TGTGCCAGCAGTTACTCCAGGGGGCGGGAGGTCTTC
>13|few|.|TRBJ1-6|TRBV28
CASRTGGYSPLHF
TGTGCCAGCAGGACGGGGGGGTATTCACCCCTCCACTTT
>13|many|.|TRBJ1-2|TRBV24-1
CATSDFTGLGYTF
TGTGCCACCAGTGATTTCACAGGGTTAGGCTACACCTTC
>16|many|.|TRBJ2-1|TRBV2
CASSDLEGLGNNEQFF
TGTGCCAGCAGTGATTTAGAGGGATTGGGAAACAATGAGCAGTTCTTC
>14|once|TRBD1|TRBJ1-1|TRBV7-9
CASSTGTGGTEAFF
TGTGCCAGCAGCACCGGGACAGGGGGCACTGAAGCTTTCTTT
>12|many|TRBD2|TRBJ2-3|TRBV11-2
CASSETSNTQYF
TGTGCCAGCAGCGAGACTAGCAATACGCAGTATTTT
>13|many|.|TRBJ1-2|TRBV5-1
CASSLASSDGYTF
TGCGCCAGCAGCTTGGCCTCGTCGGATGGCTACACCTTC
>13|.|.|TRBJ1-1|TRBV14
CASRKGVRAEAFF
TGTGCCAGCAGAAAAGGGGTAAGGGCTGAAGCTTTCTTT
>16|many|TRBD1|TRBJ1-6|TRBV3-1
CASSQGTGGGNSPLHF
TGTGCCAGCAGCCAAGGGACAGGGGGAGGTAATTCACCCCTCCACTTT
>15|many|.|TRBJ2-2|TRBV4-1
CASSSGVLGAGELFF
TGCGCCAGCAGCTCTGGGGTCTTAGGCGCCGGGGAGCTGTTTTTT
>16|few|TRBD1|TRBJ1-3|TRBV6-1
CASSRDRGATGNTIYF
TGTGCCAGCAGCCGGGACAGGGGGGCGACTGGAAACACCATATATTTT
>13|many|TRBD2|TRBJ2-7|TRBV6-2/TRBV6-3
CASSYGTSGFQYF
TGTGCCAGCAGTTACGGGACTAGCGGGTTCCAGTACTTC
>14|many|.|TRBJ2-1|TRBV20-1
CSARRHTTLDEQFF
TGCAGTGCTAGAAGACATACTACCCTGGATGAGCAGTTCTTC
>16|many|TRBD2|TRBJ2-7|TRBV14
CASSQDFRGGLYEQYF
TGTGCCAGCAGCCAAGATTTCCGGGGGGGCCTCTACGAGCAGTACTTC
>12|many|.|TRBJ1-2|TRBV13
CASSLGLGGYTF
TGTGCCAGCAGCTTGGGGTTGGGGGGCTACACCTTC
>13|many|.|TRBJ2-5|TRBV6-1
CASSEAHSKTQYF
TGTGCCAGCAGTGAAGCGCATTCCAAGACCCAGTACTTC
>11|many|.|TRBJ2-7|TRBV10-2
CASSRGHEQYF
TGCGCCAGCAGTAGGGGCCACGAGCAGTACTTC
>15|once|.|TRBJ2-7|TRBV7-2
CASSLDSDATSEQYF
TGTGCCAGCAGCTTAGATTCCGACGCGACATCCGAGCAGTACTTC
>15|many|TRBD2|TRBJ2-3|TRBV20-1
CSVPDRDYSTDTQYF
TGCAGTGTTCCAGACCGGGACTATAGCACAGATACGCAGTATTTT
>14|few|.|TRBJ2-7|TRBV28
CASRADGYYYEQYF
TGTGCCAGCAGGGCCGACGGGTACTACTACGAGCAGTACTTC
>13|.|.|TRBJ1-1|TRBV7-3
CASSFARNTEAFF
TGTGCCAGCAGCTTCGCGAGGAACACTGAAGCTTTCTTT
>15|many|.|TRBJ1-5|TRBV20-1
CSALPGTGNNQPQHF
TGCAGTGCCCTCCCCGGGACGGGCAACAATCAGCCCCAGCATTTT
>13|many|.|TRBJ1-4|TRBV29-1
CSVETGPNEKLFF
TGCAGCGTTGAAACTGGGCCTAATGAAAAACTGTTTTTT
>15|.|TRBD1|TRBJ2-3|TRBV5-6
CASSLGTGSRDTQYF
TGTGCCAGCAGCTTGGGGACAGGGTCTCGGGATACGCAGTATTTT
>15|.|.|TRBJ2-1|TRBV5-6
CASSNSGGSYNEQFF
TGTGCCAGCAGCAATAGCGGAGGCTCCTACAATGAGCAGTTCTTC
>14|many|.|TRBJ1-5|TRBV2
CAKSTENSNQPQHF
TGTGCCAAATCGACGGAGAATAGCAATCAGCCCCAGCATTTT
>15|.|.|TRBJ1-4|TRBV20-1
CSATKESHANEKLFF
TGCAGTGCCACCAAAGAATCCCACGCTAATGAAAAACTGTTTTTT
>11|many|TRBD2|TRBJ2-7|TRBV20-1
CSVAGPYEQYF
TGCAGTGTAGCGGGACCCTACGAGCAGTACTTC
>16|many|TRBD1|TRBJ1-3|TRBV6-1
CASSEWDRAPGNTIYF
TGTGCCAGCAGTGAATGGGACAGGGCCCCTGGAAACACCATATATTTT
>14|.|.|TRBJ1-1|TRBV5-4
CASSQKGRNTEAFF
TGTGCCAGCAGTCAGAAAGGGAGGAATACTGAAGCTTTCTTT
>15|many|TRBD2|TRBJ2-1|TRBV20-1
CSARESGLAGNEQFF
TGCAGTGCTAGAGAATCGGGACTAGCAGGCAATGAGCAGTTCTTC
>15|many|TRBD1|TRBJ2-5|TRBV5-8
CASSLGTGEKETQYF
TGTGCCAGCAGCTTGGGAACAGGGGAGAAAGAGACCCAGTACTTC